These T cell receptor beta chains were read from a single sample in a study of shared clonotypes between healthy human individuals. Sequencing used immunoSEQ multiplex PCR; TCRdb keeps in-frame clones, though not all of them. This sample yields about 1 million clones, of which around 74% are seen a single time; approximately 1.5% belongs to the top ten. Sequencing input: memory CD4+ T cells sorted from blood. The receptors were sampled from a young man in good health. The CDR3 runs from the conserved cysteine through the conserved F or W. D genes are given only for firm matches. Where a row states a size, it is once, few, many or the class of an expanded clone; other rows omit it.

d_gene: TRBD2
v_gene: TRBV7-2
j_gene: TRBJ2-7
abundance: .
CDR3nt: TGTGCCAGCAGCCCGTGGGGGGGAGCCTACGAGCAGTACTTC
CDR3aa: CASSPWGGAYEQYF

d_gene: .
v_gene: TRBV11-2
j_gene: TRBJ2-1
abundance: .
CDR3nt: TGTGCCAGCAGCTTAGATCTAATATTGGCTTCCTACAATGAGCAGTTCTTC
CDR3aa: CASSLDLILASYNEQFF

d_gene: .
v_gene: TRBV6-5
j_gene: TRBJ1-1
abundance: .
CDR3nt: TGTGCCAGCAGTTACTCTGACTCTCTGGCAGCTTTCTTT
CDR3aa: CASSYSDSLAAFF

d_gene: .
v_gene: TRBV5-1
j_gene: TRBJ1-1
abundance: .
CDR3nt: TGCGCCAGCAGCTCGTTCTCTATGAACACTGAAGCTTTCTTT
CDR3aa: CASSSFSMNTEAFF

d_gene: .
v_gene: TRBV5-1
j_gene: TRBJ1-5
abundance: .
CDR3nt: TGCGCCAGCAGTCCGGACACAGGGAATCAGCCCCAGCATTTT
CDR3aa: CASSPDTGNQPQHF

d_gene: .
v_gene: TRBV11-2
j_gene: TRBJ1-1
abundance: .
CDR3nt: TGTGCCAGCAGCCTACGAGGACAGTCGAACACTGAAGCTTTCTTT
CDR3aa: CASSLRGQSNTEAFF

d_gene: .
v_gene: TRBV7-2
j_gene: TRBJ1-5
abundance: .
CDR3nt: TGTGCCAGCAGCTTATCACTTATGAGCAATCAGCCCCAGCATTTT
CDR3aa: CASSLSLMSNQPQHF

d_gene: .
v_gene: TRBV18
j_gene: TRBJ2-5
abundance: .
CDR3nt: TGTGCCAGCTCACCTAGCCAGTACCAAGAGACCCAGTACTTC
CDR3aa: CASSPSQYQETQYF

d_gene: .
v_gene: TRBV12-5
j_gene: TRBJ1-6
abundance: .
CDR3nt: TGTGCTAGTGGTTTTGAGCTGGGTTCTAATTCACCCCTCCACTTT
CDR3aa: CASGFELGSNSPLHF

d_gene: TRBD2
v_gene: TRBV7-8
j_gene: TRBJ2-7
abundance: .
CDR3nt: TGTGCCAGCAGCTTAGGACTAGCGGGAATGTACGAGCAGTACTTC
CDR3aa: CASSLGLAGMYEQYF

d_gene: .
v_gene: TRBV30
j_gene: TRBJ2-3
abundance: many
CDR3nt: TGTGCCTGGGGAGAAAGGGATACGCAGTATTTT
CDR3aa: CAWGERDTQYF

d_gene: .
v_gene: TRBV5-1
j_gene: TRBJ1-2
abundance: .
CDR3nt: TGCGCCAGCAGCTTGGATAGAGGGGGCTACACCTTC
CDR3aa: CASSLDRGGYTF

d_gene: .
v_gene: TRBV4-3
j_gene: TRBJ2-3
abundance: .
CDR3nt: TGCGCCAGCAGCCAAGTAAGCGCCAGCACAGATACGCAGTATTTT
CDR3aa: CASSQVSASTDTQYF

d_gene: TRBD2
v_gene: TRBV7-2
j_gene: TRBJ2-1
abundance: few
CDR3nt: TGTGCCAGCAGCTTAACAGCGGGAGGAGGTCGCACCTACAATGAGCAGTTCTTC
CDR3aa: CASSLTAGGGRTYNEQFF

d_gene: .
v_gene: TRBV2
j_gene: TRBJ2-1
abundance: .
CDR3nt: TGTGCCAGCAGTGAACATCCCTGGTCAGGTGGAAACAATGAGCAGTTCTTC
CDR3aa: CASSEHPWSGGNNEQFF

d_gene: .
v_gene: TRBV7-9
j_gene: TRBJ2-1
abundance: .
CDR3nt: TGTGCCAGCATTAGGCACAATGAGCAGTTCTTC
CDR3aa: CASIRHNEQFF

d_gene: .
v_gene: TRBV7-6
j_gene: TRBJ1-3
abundance: many
CDR3nt: TGTGCCAGCAGCCATCCACGGTTCTCTGGAAACACCATATATTTT
CDR3aa: CASSHPRFSGNTIYF

d_gene: TRBD2
v_gene: TRBV19
j_gene: TRBJ2-2
abundance: many
CDR3nt: TGTGCCAGTAGTCTAGCGGGAGCATCCGGGGAGCTGTTTTTT
CDR3aa: CASSLAGASGELFF

d_gene: .
v_gene: TRBV5-1
j_gene: TRBJ2-6
abundance: .
CDR3nt: TGCGCCAGCCGCCCAGGTTCTGGGGCCAACGTCCTGACTTTC
CDR3aa: CASRPGSGANVLTF

d_gene: TRBD1
v_gene: TRBV30
j_gene: TRBJ1-5
abundance: .
CDR3nt: TGTGCCTGGACCCCCAGGGGACAGGGGAATCAGCCCCAGCATTTT
CDR3aa: CAWTPRGQGNQPQHF

d_gene: .
v_gene: TRBV4-2
j_gene: TRBJ2-5
abundance: .
CDR3nt: TGTGCCAGCAGCCAAGAGGGTGAGACCCAGTACTTC
CDR3aa: CASSQEGETQYF

d_gene: TRBD1
v_gene: TRBV6-5
j_gene: TRBJ1-5
abundance: .
CDR3nt: TGTGCCAGCAGTTTCACAGGGGACCAGCCCCAGCATTTT
CDR3aa: CASSFTGDQPQHF

d_gene: .
v_gene: TRBV6-6
j_gene: TRBJ1-4
abundance: .
CDR3nt: TGTGCCAGCAGAAGGAAAAAACTGTTTTTT
CDR3aa: CASRRKKLFF

d_gene: .
v_gene: TRBV7-8
j_gene: TRBJ2-7
abundance: .
CDR3nt: TGTGCCAGCGGCGGGGCTTACGAGCAGTACTTC
CDR3aa: CASGGAYEQYF

d_gene: .
v_gene: TRBV11-2
j_gene: TRBJ2-7
abundance: .
CDR3nt: TGTGCCAGCAGCTTGGGGTCCCTTTACGAGCAGTACTTC
CDR3aa: CASSLGSLYEQYF

d_gene: .
v_gene: TRBV27
j_gene: TRBJ1-5
abundance: .
CDR3nt: TGTGCCAGCGCCAGACGTAGCAATCAGCCCCAGCATTTT
CDR3aa: CASARRSNQPQHF